This entry lists 10 T cell receptor beta chains sequenced from one sample in a study of T cells in Graves' hyperthyroidism and ophthalmopathy. It was RNA transcripts that yielded the amplified TCR beta CDR3 regions. First-round RT-PCR with HTBI primers amplified the TCR CDR3 region. TCRdb re-called the multiplex PCR reads with MiXCR, one entry per CDR3 protein. The table lists 650,000 to 800,000 distinct CDR3 sequences, just under 45% of them singletons. The source material was peripheral blood or thyroid tissue (not recorded which). These receptors were obtained from an adult man with Graves' disease, either hyperthyroidism or ophthalmopathy (not recorded which).

The chain carries TRBV25-1 and TRBJ1-1, with D uncertain. V lost 8 bases to trimming and J lost 4 bases, with 14 bases between them. The CDR3 is made up of 13 amino acids. CDR1 and CDR2 from the germline V gene are MGHDK and SYGVNS. CDR3 sequence: CASVVLGSTEAFF. CDR3 DNA: TGTGCCAGCGTCGTACTGGGAAGCACTGAAGCTTTCTTT.

The rearrangement links TRBV29-1 to TRBJ1-6, with D tentatively TRBD1 (5 bases). The CDR3 consists of 12 residues. Germline V gene lookup returns CDR1 SQVTM and CDR2 ANQGSEA. The ends were cut back, 4 bases at V and 10 bases at J, with 11 bases in the middle. The CDR3 loop is CSVGPRGSPLHF. The CDR3 nucleotides are TGCAGCGTTGGCCCACGGGGCTCACCCCTCCACTTT.

The sample holds a few counts of this clonotype. This chain joins TRBV20-1 and TRBJ2-7, with D perhaps matching TRBD1 (5 bases). Trimming left V 6 bases short and J 3 bases short, with 12 bases between. The germline V gene has CDR1 DFQATT and CDR2 SNEGSKA (reference sequence). The CDR3 runs 12 residues. The CDR3 DNA sequence: TGCAGTGCCACCATAGACAGCTACGAGCAGTACTTC. As protein: CSATIDSYEQYF.

This clonotype has just a few counts. The gene calls are TRBV12-3 or TRBV12-4 and TRBJ2-5; D possibly uses TRBD1 or TRBD2 (5 bases each). This CDR3 is 14 amino acids long. CDR3 loop: CASPPGARQETQYF. The CDR3, as DNA: TGTGCTAGCCCTCCCGGGGCACGGCAAGAGACCCAGTACTTC.

This clonotype was found a few times. The chain is built from TRBV7-9 and TRBJ2-7; maybe TRBD1 (6 bases). The germline V and J ends were trimmed by 5 bases and 0 bases, with 17 bases remaining between them. The V gene's germline CDR1 is SEHNR and CDR2 FQNEAQ (reference sequence). This CDR3 spans 16 amino acids. CDR3 residues: CASSQQPGHGSYEQYF. CDR3 coding DNA: TGTGCCAGCAGCCAACAACCGGGACACGGCTCCTACGAGCAGTACTTC.

This clonotype has ten or more counts. V usage is TRBV6-6 and J usage is TRBJ1-5, with 8 bases identical to TRBD1. The CDR3 has 14 amino acids. The germline CDR1 and CDR2 sequences are MNHNY and SVGAGI (reference sequence). J was trimmed by 6 bases and V by 6 bases; bases with no gene match: 7. CDR3 in DNA: TGTGCCAGCAGAGAAGGACAGGGTATTCAGCCCCAGCATTTT. Amino acid sequence: CASREGQGIQPQHF.

The chain combines TRBV19 with TRBJ1-1, with D maybe TRBD1 (6 bases). The V gene lost 2 bases and the J gene lost 1 base, with 14 bases spanning the gap. The CDR3 covers 16 residues. CDR1 is LNHDA and CDR2 is SQIVND in the germline V gene (reference sequence). CDR3 nucleotide sequence: TGTGCCAGTAGTATACAAGGGGGACTGGGGAACACTGAAGCTTTCTTT. This gives the protein CASSIQGGLGNTEAFF.

This clonotype was counted many times. This chain uses TRBV20-1 with TRBJ2-5, with D maybe TRBD2 (6 bases). The germline CDR1 and CDR2 sequences are DFQATT and SNEGSKA (reference sequence). The CDR3 loop spans 15 amino acids. Trimming left V 3 bases short and J 2 bases short, with 16 bases between. This CDR3 is CSASEEGWVQETQYF. DNA of the CDR3: TGCAGTGCTAGTGAGGAGGGTTGGGTACAAGAGACCCAGTACTTC.

This clonotype was seen more than once but under ten times. This likely comes from a read error, as the CDR3 has no conserved phenylalanine or tryptophan at its end. The DNA is left out, because the CDR3 cannot be placed on it with certainty; the CDR3 is given as TCRdb lists it. The chain has TRBV7-9 and TRBJ2-7; TRBD1, the D gene given by the table, was not confirmed from the DNA. The CDR3 contains 9 residues when both ends are counted. Per germline, CDR1 SEHNR and CDR2 FQNEAQ (reference sequence). Here the CDR3 reads CASSPQGTG.

The V and J genes are TRBV10-3 and TRBJ2-7; TRBD2 aligns across 8 bases. Per germline, CDR1 ENHRY and CDR2 SYGVKD. This CDR3 is 15 amino acids long. The J segment lost 0 bases and the V segment lost 8 bases, leaving 9 bases of the junction unmatched. CDR3 in amino acids: CAISLGGGGSYEQYF. In DNA form, the CDR3 reads TGTGCCATCTCCCTCGGGGGGGGAGGCTCCTACGAGCAGTACTTC.